These T cell receptor beta chains were read from a single sample in a study of blood T cell repertoires in COVID-19. Measured with immunoSEQ multiplex PCR; TCRdb has only the in-frame clones, and not every one. The table has some 58,000 clones, approximately 77% seen once. Input material: peripheral blood. The receptor set was obtained from a human donor in a cohort sampled during active COVID-19. CDR3s include the opening cysteine and the closing phenylalanine or tryptophan. Fields, in order: CDR3 length, D gene, J gene, clone size, V gene, CDR3 protein, CDR3 DNA. D genes are given only for firm matches. Some rows have no size entry. The others give once, few or many, or a class for an expanded clone.

len: 13; d_gene: NA; j_gene: TRBJ2-7; abundance: NA; v_gene: TRBV20-1; CDR3aa: CSASGQYSYEQYF; CDR3nt: TGCAGTGCGAGTGGACAGTACTCCTACGAGCAGTACTTC
len: 13; d_gene: TRBD1; j_gene: TRBJ2-7; abundance: NA; v_gene: TRBV28; CDR3aa: CASRGQGTHEQYF; CDR3nt: TGTGCCAGCCGAGGACAGGGGACCCACGAGCAGTACTTC
len: 15; d_gene: TRBD1; j_gene: TRBJ2-5; abundance: NA; v_gene: TRBV7-8; CDR3aa: CASSLGQGVGETQYF; CDR3nt: TGTGCCAGCAGCTTAGGACAGGGGGTCGGAGAGACCCAGTACTTC
len: 13; d_gene: NA; j_gene: TRBJ2-4; abundance: NA; v_gene: TRBV7-2; CDR3aa: CASSPPAMNIQYF; CDR3nt: TGTGCCAGCAGCCCCCCTGCGATGAACATTCAGTACTTC
len: 15; d_gene: NA; j_gene: TRBJ1-1; abundance: NA; v_gene: TRBV6-6; CDR3aa: CASSYHSGLNTEAFF; CDR3nt: TGTGCCAGCAGTTACCATTCAGGGTTGAACACTGAAGCTTTCTTT
len: 14; d_gene: NA; j_gene: TRBJ1-2; abundance: once; v_gene: TRBV27; CDR3aa: CASSEGGDFYGYTF; CDR3nt: TGTGCCAGCTCTGAGGGGGGGGATTTCTATGGCTACACCTTC
len: 14; d_gene: NA; j_gene: TRBJ1-1; abundance: NA; v_gene: TRBV4-1; CDR3aa: CASRPRTESIEAFF; CDR3nt: TGCGCCAGCAGGCCAAGGACAGAAAGCATTGAAGCTTTCTTT
len: 14; d_gene: TRBD1; j_gene: TRBJ1-1; abundance: NA; v_gene: TRBV6-5; CDR3aa: CASRDRVMNTEAFF; CDR3nt: TGTGCCAGCAGGGACAGGGTAATGAACACTGAAGCTTTCTTT
len: 13; d_gene: NA; j_gene: TRBJ1-5; abundance: NA; v_gene: TRBV19; CDR3aa: CASRGSPDQPQHF; CDR3nt: TGTGCCAGTAGGGGCAGCCCCGATCAGCCCCAGCATTTT
len: 14; d_gene: TRBD1; j_gene: TRBJ2-7; abundance: NA; v_gene: TRBV5-5; CDR3aa: CASSFGQGGYEQYF; CDR3nt: TGTGCCAGCAGCTTCGGACAGGGAGGCTACGAGCAGTACTTC
len: 15; d_gene: TRBD1; j_gene: TRBJ2-5; abundance: NA; v_gene: TRBV5-1; CDR3aa: CASRDRDRGRETQYF; CDR3nt: TGCGCCAGCAGGGACCGGGACAGGGGGCGAGAGACCCAGTACTTC
len: 15; d_gene: TRBD1; j_gene: TRBJ2-7; abundance: NA; v_gene: TRBV9; CDR3aa: CASSEGAGVTYEQYF; CDR3nt: TGTGCCAGCAGCGAGGGGGCAGGGGTGACCTACGAGCAGTACTTC